These 26 T cell receptor beta chains were all obtained from the same sample, sequenced in a study of cytomegalovirus exposure and HLA in healthy donors. PCR involved 60 Vbeta and 13 Jbeta primers. TCRdb's copy holds only in-frame clones and misses some; the assay was immunoSEQ multiplex PCR. This sample has some 140,000 clones, with around 70% found just once. The sequenced sample was PBMCs. These receptors all stem from a man aged 25 to 45 in good health and CMV-seronegative.

This clone was counted a single time. The chain couples TRBV5-1 to TRBJ2-7; 7 bases agree with TRBD2. The germline CDR1 and CDR2 sequences are SGHRS and YFSETQ. V shed 0 bases, J shed 3 bases, and the junction held 3 bases outside the gene matches. The CDR3 runs to 14 residues. CDR3 nucleotide sequence: TGCGCCAGCAGCTTGGTGGGAGGGGACTACGAGCAGTACTTC. The encoded protein is CASSLVGGDYEQYF. Combining the CDR3 with reference TRBV5-1 and TRBJ2-7 gives the whole variable domain KAGVTQTPRYLIKTRGQQVTLSCSPISGHRSVSWYQQTPGQGLQFLFEYFSETQRNKGNFPGRFSGRQFSNSRSEMNVSTLELGDSALYLCASSLVGGDYEQYFGPGTRLTVT.

CDR3 amino acids: CASSYRAEGVTQYF. CDR3 bases: TGTGCCAGCAGTTACCGGGCAGAGGGGGTCACCCAGTACTTC. The chain combines TRBV6-6 with TRBJ2-5; possibly TRBD1 for D (6 bases). The CDR3 runs to 14 residues. V lost 2 bases and J 8 bases, leaving 15 bases between the germline ends. The V gene's germline CDR1 is MNHNY and CDR2 SVGAGI (reference sequence).

This clone occurred once. The CDR3 loop is CASSLGGTELNIQYF. For the CDR3, the DNA is TGCGCCAGCAGCTTGGGGGGGACAGAACTAAACATTCAGTACTTC. J is TRBJ2-4 and V is TRBV5-1; 7 bases are shared with TRBD1. The trim removed 0 bases at V and 6 bases at J, leaving 6 bases unmatched. This CDR3 is 15 amino acids long. Germline CDR1 and CDR2: SGHRS and YFSETQ.

CDR3 bases: TGTGCCAGCAGCCCTGTTGAGGGGGCGAGATCTGAAGCTTTCTTT. It encodes CASSPVEGARSEAFF. The V and J genes are TRBV5-4 and TRBJ1-1; 7 positions match TRBD1. Trimming cost V 4 bases and J 6 bases; bases outside gene matches: 12. Germline V lookup: CDR1 SGHNT, CDR2 YYREEE (reference sequence). There are 15 residues in the CDR3.

This chain joins TRBV7-2 and TRBJ2-7; 9 bases are a match to TRBD2. V lost 1 base to trimming and J lost 4 bases; unmatched junction nucleotides: 2. Germline V gives CDR1 SGHTA, CDR2 FQGNSA. CDR3 length: 14 residues. In DNA form, the CDR3 reads TGTGCCAGCAGCTTAGGTGCGGGGGGGTACGAGCAGTACTTC. This gives the protein CASSLGAGGYEQYF.

As regards this clone: Other DNA sequences within the sample encode an identical CDR3. This chain connects TRBV5-1 to TRBJ2-7, with D possibly being TRBD2 (5 bases). V lost 0 bases and J lost 3, with 7 bases in between. The CDR3 has 13 amino acids. CDR1 and CDR2 (germline): SGHRS, YFSETQ. In DNA, the CDR3 is TGCGCCAGCAGCTTGGGGGCGGGCTACGAGCAGTACTTC. Translation: CASSLGAGYEQYF.

This chain links TRBV11-3 with TRBJ2-2, with D possibly TRBD2 on 5 matching bases. Trimming left V 4 bases short and J 1 base short, with 10 bases between. The CDR3 length is 15 residues. Germline CDR1 reads SGHNT; CDR2 reads YENEEA. CDR3 sequence (DNA): TGTGCCAGCAGCTCCCATCGGGGGAACACCGGGGAGCTGTTTTTT. It encodes CASSSHRGNTGELFF.

The chain uses TRBV6-4 and TRBJ1-4; 7 bases agree with TRBD1. This CDR3 has 13 residues. Per the germline V gene, CDR1 is MRHNA and CDR2 is SNTAGT. Unmatched junction bases numbered 9, after V lost 9 bases and J lost 8 bases. As DNA, the CDR3 is TGTGCCAGTAAACAGGGGTGTGGGGAAAAACTGTTTTTT. It yields the protein CASKQGCGEKLFF.

CDR3 protein: CASSEARGNEKLFF. The CDR3 DNA reads as TGTGCCAGCAGTGAAGCCAGGGGCAATGAAAAACTGTTTTTT. The rearrangement links TRBV2 to TRBJ1-4; possible D gene TRBD1, 6 bases. The V gene's germline CDR1 is SNHLY and CDR2 FYNNEI. The CDR3 consists of 14 residues. V lost 0 bases and J lost 5, with 7 bases in between.

The genes are TRBV18 and TRBJ1-2, with TRBD1 matching 9 bases. CDR1 and CDR2 (germline): KGHSH, LQKENI. J gave up 4 bases and V 6 bases, and 15 bases lay outside the gene matches. This CDR3 spans 17 amino acids. The CDR3 sequence: CASSRETGGAGSYGYTF. The CDR3 DNA is TGTGCCAGCTCCCGCGAAACAGGGGGCGCTGGTTCCTATGGCTACACCTTC.

This sequence joins TRBV6-1 and TRBJ2-1; 9 nucleotides agree with TRBD1. Unmatched junction bases numbered 2, after V lost 8 bases and J lost 3 bases. The CDR3 is 13 residues long. Germline CDR1 and CDR2: MNHNS and SASEGT. The CDR3, as DNA: TGTGCCAGCGCGGGACAGGGCTACAATGAGCAGTTCTTC. Amino acids: CASAGQGYNEQFF.

J is TRBJ1-1 and V is TRBV6-1; D might be TRBD1 (5 bases). V was pared by 4 bases and J by 4 bases, with 13 bases between. The CDR3 contains 14 residues. The germline V gene has CDR1 MNHNS and CDR2 SASEGT. Here the CDR3 reads CASSVPDRGTEAFF. The CDR3 coding sequence is TGTGCCAGCAGTGTCCCAGACAGAGGCACTGAAGCTTTCTTT.

The rearrangement uses TRBV18 and TRBJ1-1; D gene uncertain. The germline gives CDR1 KGHSH, CDR2 LQKENI. The length of the CDR3 is 12 residues. The V end lost 3 bases, the J end lost 6 bases, and 8 bases lay between the germline ends. The CDR3 here is CASSPSSSEAFF. The CDR3 coding sequence is TGTGCCAGCTCACCGAGCTCTTCTGAAGCTTTCTTT.

The chain uses TRBV30 and TRBJ2-7; tentatively, D is TRBD2 (6 bases). The germline V and J ends were trimmed by 2 bases and 6 bases, with 11 bases remaining between them. CDR1 is GTSNPN, CDR2 SVGIG, per germline (reference sequence). The CDR3 runs to 12 residues. In nucleotides, the CDR3 is TGTGCCTGGAGTACGTCGGGGGTCGAGCAGTACTTC. It is translated as CAWSTSGVEQYF.

This clone appeared once. One end of the junction does not line up with germline, which may come from a read error. The V gene is TRBV7-9, the J gene TRBJ1-5, with D maybe TRBD1 (5 bases). The CDR3 sequence is 14 residues long. CDR1 is SEHNR and CDR2 is FQNEAQ in the germline V gene (reference sequence). CDR3 DNA sequence: TGTTCCAGCAGCTCCGGGGGGGGCAATCAGCCCCAGCATTTT. It codes for CSSSSGGGNQPQHF.

Turning to this clone: This CDR3 is also generated by other DNA sequences in the sample. The J gene is TRBJ1-5, the V gene TRBV28, with 7 bases that match TRBD1. V trimming: 3 bases; J trimming: 4 bases; junction bases outside the gene matches: 3. Germline V gene lookup returns CDR1 MDHEN and CDR2 SYDVKM. The CDR3 is made up of 14 amino acids. The CDR3 loop is CASSLGQRNQPQHF. CDR3 bases: TGTGCCAGCAGTTTGGGACAGCGAAATCAGCCCCAGCATTTT. The full variable domain, rest sourced from reference TRBV28 and TRBJ1-5, is DVKVTQSSRYLVKRTGEKVFLECVQDMDHENMFWYRQDPGLGLRLIYFSYDVKMKEKGDIPEGYSVSREKKERFSLILESASTNQTSMYLCASSLGQRNQPQHFGDGTRLSIL.

The chain combines TRBV19 with TRBJ1-2, with D unclear. V gave up 7 bases and J gave up 0 bases, with 15 bases separating them. In germline, CDR1 is LNHDA, CDR2 SQIVND (reference sequence). There are 15 residues in the CDR3. The CDR3 DNA reads as TGTGCCAGTACCGGCGCTCAGGAAGCTAACTATGGCTACACCTTC. Encoded protein: CASTGAQEANYGYTF.

The chain couples TRBV5-1 to TRBJ1-4, with 9 bases lining up with TRBD1. Germline V gene sequence: CDR1 SGHRS, CDR2 YFSETQ. Trimming took 4 bases from V and 8 from J; bases not matched to a gene: 3. The CDR3 length is 13 residues. The CDR3 protein is CASSQDRGEKLFF. The CDR3 DNA is TGCGCCAGCAGCCAGGACAGGGGCGAAAAACTGTTTTTT.

The chain combines TRBV6-1 with TRBJ1-2; 7 bases align to TRBD1. The J segment lost 4 bases and the V segment lost 5 bases, leaving 4 bases of the junction unmatched. The length of the CDR3 is 13 residues. The germline V gene has CDR1 MNHNS and CDR2 SASEGT. This CDR3 is CASSMGQFYGYTF. The DNA of the CDR3 is TGTGCCAGCAGTATGGGACAGTTCTATGGCTACACCTTC.

The chain recombines TRBV5-1 with TRBJ1-4; tentatively, D is TRBD1 (5 bases). The CDR3 spans 13 residues. Germline V gene sequence: CDR1 SGHRS, CDR2 YFSETQ. Trimming took 4 bases from V and 4 from J, leaving 8 bases between them. CDR3 sequence reads: CASSPGINEKLFF. The DNA for the CDR3 is TGCGCCAGCAGCCCAGGGATTAATGAAAAACTGTTTTTT. Filled out from reference TRBV5-1 and TRBJ1-4, the complete variable domain reads KAGVTQTPRYLIKTRGQQVTLSCSPISGHRSVSWYQQTPGQGLQFLFEYFSETQRNKGNFPGRFSGRQFSNSRSEMNVSTLELGDSALYLCASSPGINEKLFFGSGTQLSVL.

The chain combines TRBV4-3 with TRBJ2-5, with TRBD1 identical over 8 bases. This CDR3 spans 21 amino acids. Trimming cost V 0 bases and J 5 bases; bases outside gene matches: 23. Germline CDR1 reads LGHNA; CDR2 reads YSLEER. CDR3 region: CASSQENAERPGGAWEETQYF. The CDR3 bases are TGCGCCAGCAGCCAAGAGAACGCGGAGAGGCCAGGGGGCGCCTGGGAGGAGACCCAGTACTTC.

The chain links TRBV14 to TRBJ1-6; D is uncertain. Trimming took off 6 bases at V and 4 bases at J, with 7 bases between the two ends. The CDR3 consists of 13 residues. CDR1 is SGHDN, CDR2 FVKESK, per germline. The CDR3, as DNA: TGTGCCAGCAGTACACAATATAATTCACCCCTCCACTTT. Translating it yields CASSTQYNSPLHF. The full variable domain, with the rest looked up from reference TRBV14 and TRBJ1-6, is EAGVTQFPSHSVIEKGQTVTLRCDPISGHDNLYWYRRVMGKEIKFLLHFVKESKQDESGMPNNRFLAERTGGTYSTLKVQPAELEDSGVYFCASSTQYNSPLHFGNGTRLTVT.

This clone was observed a few times. The V gene is TRBV6-1, the J gene TRBJ1-2, with no clear D. CDR1 MNHNS and CDR2 SASEGT come from the germline V gene. This CDR3 is 12 amino acids long. Trimming removed 7 bases from V and 8 bases from J, with 14 bases in between. The CDR3 DNA is TGTGCCAGCAATGGAGGAGACCGAGGCTACACCTTC. This codes for CASNGGDRGYTF.

This chain links TRBV4-1 with TRBJ1-6, with D uncertain. The germline V gene has CDR1 MGHRA and CDR2 YSYEKL. The V end was cut by 0 bases, the J end by 5 bases, with 8 bases between. The length of the CDR3 is 15 residues. This chain's CDR3 is CASSQETVNNSPLHF. CDR3 bases: TGCGCCAGCAGCCAAGAAACGGTTAATAATTCACCCCTCCACTTT.

This clone has more than one count but fewer than ten. J is TRBJ1-1 and V is TRBV4-3, with D unclear. V lost 0 bases and J 2 bases, leaving 13 bases between the germline ends. The CDR3 extends over 16 amino acids. Germline V lookup: CDR1 LGHNA, CDR2 YSLEER. The CDR3 region has the DNA TGCGCCAGCAGCCAAGATTTTGTACAGATTAACACTGAAGCTTTCTTT. Its translation: CASSQDFVQINTEAFF.

This clone was observed a few times. This rearrangement joins TRBV10-1 to TRBJ1-2; no clear D gene. The V gene's germline CDR1 is WNHNN and CDR2 SYGVQD (reference sequence). This CDR3 comprises 11 residues. V was clipped by 2 bases and J by 7 bases, with 5 bases between them. The CDR3 DNA follows: TGCGCCAGCAGTGAGGGCGGTGGCTACACCTTC. Residues: CASSEGGGYTF.